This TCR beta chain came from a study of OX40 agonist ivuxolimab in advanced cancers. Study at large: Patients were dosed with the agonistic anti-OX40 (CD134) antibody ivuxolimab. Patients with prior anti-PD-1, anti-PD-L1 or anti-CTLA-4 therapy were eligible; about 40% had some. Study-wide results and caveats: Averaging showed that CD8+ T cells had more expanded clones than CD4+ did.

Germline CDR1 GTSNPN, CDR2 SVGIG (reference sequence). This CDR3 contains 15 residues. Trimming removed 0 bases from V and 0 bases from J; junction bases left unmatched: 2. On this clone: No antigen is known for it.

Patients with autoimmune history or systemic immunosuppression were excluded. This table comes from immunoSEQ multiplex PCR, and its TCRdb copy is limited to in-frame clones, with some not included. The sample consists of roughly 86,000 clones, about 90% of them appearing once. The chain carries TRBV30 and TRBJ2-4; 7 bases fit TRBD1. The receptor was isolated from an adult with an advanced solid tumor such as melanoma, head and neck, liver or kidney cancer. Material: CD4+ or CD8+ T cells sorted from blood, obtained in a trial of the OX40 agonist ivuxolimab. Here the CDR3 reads CAWSVQGLAKNIQYF. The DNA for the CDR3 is TGTGCCTGGAGTGTACAGGGGTTAGCCAAAAACATTCAGTACTTC.